What follows is one T cell receptor (beta chain) and its context. Its antigen is unknown. This sample includes further DNA sequences coding for the same CDR3. These data come from a study of shared clonotypes between healthy human individuals. All donors were healthy HIV-negative adults lacking recent acute infections or vaccinations. Study results and limitations: Expectations were that clonotype sharing among donors would be affected by sequencing depth.

The CDR3 is 12 amino acids. Germline loops: CDR1 SGHTA, CDR2 FQGTGA. The V end was cut by 1 base, the J end by 10 bases, with 8 bases between. The authors split each subset's genomic DNA evenly across several immunoSEQ plates. The authors loaded 150 to 250 ng DNA, some 32,000 T cell genomes, into sorted-subset replicate PCRs. Some clones are missing from TCRdb's copy, which holds only in-frame ones; the method was immunoSEQ multiplex PCR. The sample yields about 1.1 million clones, about four fifths seen once. V gene TRBV7-3 combines with J gene TRBJ2-1, with TRBD2 as a possible D gene (6 bases). This TCR came from a man aged 18-30 years in good health. Some clones in this sample may be carry-over from other donors' samples. Sample: memory CD4+ T cells from PBMCs. Subset specified: CD45RA-negative fraction. The CDR3 sequence: CASSLIAGEQFF. In DNA form, the CDR3 reads TGTGCCAGCAGCTTAATTGCGGGGGAGCAGTTCTTC.